This T cell receptor (beta chain) was profiled in a study of blood T cell repertoires in COVID-19. On the study more broadly: Some COVID-19 samples were acute and others convalescent; all came from the United States, Italy and Spain. The analysed material was cDNA or gDNA that came from T cells, B-cell-depleted T cells, or PBMCs.

The CDR3 consists of 15 residues. V lost 0 bases, J lost 6 bases, and 3 bases stayed unmatched. CDR1 and CDR2 from the germline V gene are SGHRS and YFSETQ. Clones were sequenced by immunoSEQ multiplex PCR, and TCRdb holds only the in-frame ones, with some missing. This table has 35,000 to 40,000 clones, 85% to 90% appearing once. The receptor was isolated from a man aged 65 to 79 with acute or convalescent COVID-19. This chain links TRBV5-1 with TRBJ1-6, with 7 nucleotides matching TRBD1. The material sequenced was peripheral blood. Written as DNA, the CDR3 is TGCGCCAGCAGCTTGGTGGCAGGGGGTAATTCACCCCTCCACTTT. Translated: CASSLVAGGNSPLHF.